This TCR beta chain was sequenced during a study of blood T cell repertoires in COVID-19. Study information: PBMCs, B-cell-depleted T cells, or T cells were the source of the cDNA or gDNA that made up the material.

Method: immunoSEQ multiplex PCR; TCRdb's copy keeps in-frame clones and lacks some. The sample has about 84,000 clones, around 80% seen once. CDR1 is GTSNPN and CDR2 is SVGIG in the germline V gene (reference sequence). The CDR3 consists of 13 residues. V shed 2 bases and J shed 15 bases, with 20 bases lying between them. This receptor was taken from a woman older than 75 with acute or convalescent COVID-19. The chain has TRBV30 and TRBJ2-1; D perhaps matches TRBD2 (5 bases). Sequenced: peripheral blood. The CDR3: CAWSPKVTNRRFF. The CDR3 nucleotides read TGTGCCTGGAGTCCAAAAGTGACTAATCGCCGGTTCTTC.